A single sample is the source of the 25 T cell receptor beta chains below, sequenced in a study of tumor-infiltrating lymphocytes in primary liver carcinoma. The source of the blood RNA was unsorted whole blood, and germline DNA was extracted as well. A primer in the constant region served to generate TCR beta cDNA from approximately 450 ng of total RNA. Libraries covering TCR beta were generated through three nested multiplex PCR rounds (using a slightly modified ARM-PCR). The two initial PCR rounds, approximately 10 cycles each, used TRBV1-TRBV30 forward and C-beta reverse primers. Each CDR3 protein gets one entry after TCRdb re-called the multiplex PCR reads with MiXCR. Among fewer than 400,000 distinct CDR3 sequences listed, around 50% were seen once. Sample: peripheral blood. These receptors came from a woman between 25 and 40 years old with primary liver carcinoma and hepatitis B virus infection.

This CDR3 reads CASIDSGTTYEQYF. In DNA form, the CDR3 reads TGTGCCAGCATAGATAGCGGGACTACCTACGAGCAGTACTTC. V is TRBV7-9 and J is TRBJ2-7; 8 bases are shared with TRBD2. The CDR3 contains 14 residues. V shed 7 bases, J shed 2 bases, and the junction held 7 bases outside the gene matches. CDR1 SEHNR and CDR2 FQNEAQ come from the germline V gene (reference sequence). Full variable domain (remainder filled in from reference TRBV7-9 and TRBJ2-7): DTGVSQNPRHKITKRGQNVTFRCDPISEHNRLYWYRQTLGQGPEFLTYFQNEAQLEKSRLLSDRFSAERPKGSFSTLEIQRTEQGDSAMYLCASIDSGTTYEQYFGPGTRLTVT.

The chain recombines TRBV19 with TRBJ1-2, with 8 bases lining up with TRBD1. The V gene end was trimmed by 6 bases and the J gene end by 8 bases; junction bases not matched to a gene: 17. The CDR3 length is 16 residues. CDR1 is LNHDA, CDR2 SQIVND, per germline (reference sequence). This CDR3 is CASSRETGARRVGYTF. The CDR3 region has the DNA TGTGCCAGTAGCCGTGAGACAGGGGCCCGCAGAGTGGGCTACACCTTC.

Remarks on this clonotype: A much larger clone sits a single nucleotide away, making a read error possible. This chain connects TRBV30 to TRBJ2-5, with D possibly matching TRBD1 (5 bases). CDR1 and CDR2 from the germline V gene are GTSNPN and SVGIG (reference sequence). This CDR3 contains 14 residues. The CDR3 DNA reads as TGTACCTGGAGTGTAGGGGTCGACCAAGAGACCCAGTACTTC. Encoded protein: CTWSVGVDQETQYF.

J is TRBJ2-3 and V is TRBV7-8; 12 bases are a match to TRBD2. The CDR3 is 19 residues long. The J segment lost 4 bases and the V segment lost 5 bases, leaving 16 bases of the junction unmatched. Germline V gene data show CDR1 as SGHVS and CDR2 as FQNEAQ. The CDR3 DNA reads as TGTGCCAGCAGCCGGAAAGACTACAGACTAGCGGGAGAGTCAGATACGCAGTATTTT. Translating it yields CASSRKDYRLAGESDTQYF.

This clonotype was picked up one time. Its ends do not fully match the called genes, so a read error is possible. The chain links TRBV12-3 or TRBV12-4 to TRBJ1-5; D gene uncertain. There are 13 residues in the CDR3. In nucleotides, the CDR3 is TGTGCCAGCAGTTTCTCAAATGGGCAGCCCCAACATTTT. This translates into CASSFSNGQPQHF.

This clonotype was detected many times. The chain recombines TRBV29-1 with TRBJ2-7; the match to TRBD2 covers 11 bases. J was trimmed by 7 bases and V by 8 bases; bases with no gene match: 10. Germline CDR1 is SQVTM and CDR2 is ANQGSEA. This CDR3 spans 13 amino acids. CDR3 nucleotide sequence: TGCAGCTATAGACTAGCGGGAAAAGGAGAGCAGTACTTC. The encoded protein is CSYRLAGKGEQYF.

This clonotype was recorded a few times. The conserved final phenylalanine or tryptophan is absent from the CDR3, which likely points to a read error. The chain joins TRBV11-2 to TRBJ2-7; 7 nucleotides align to TRBD2. The CDR3 runs to 16 residues. J gave up 0 bases and V 3 bases, and 8 bases lay outside the gene matches. Germline loops: CDR1 SGHAT, CDR2 FQNNGV. This chain's CDR3 is CASSFDRLAPSYEQYL. CDR3 DNA sequence: TGTGCCAGCAGCTTCGATAGACTAGCCCCCTCCTACGAGCAGTACCTC.

The rearrangement links TRBV14 to TRBJ1-1; possibly TRBD1 for D (5 bases). Germline CDR1 reads SGHDN; CDR2 reads FVKESK. The CDR3 is 15 residues long. Trimming cost V 0 bases and J 7 bases, with 15 bases left between them. CDR3 bases: TGTGCCAGCAGCCAAGATCTTGGGGGGGGGAGTGAAGCTTTCTTT. The encoded protein is CASSQDLGGGSEAFF.

With regard to this clonotype: Mismatch with germline at one junction end may stem from a read error. This sequence joins TRBV10-2 and TRBJ2-1; 11 bases match TRBD2. CDR1 is WSHSY, CDR2 SAAADI, per germline. This CDR3 contains 15 residues. CDR3 sequence reads: CASSETSGSSHEQLF. The CDR3 DNA follows: TGCGCCAGCAGTGAGACTAGCGGGAGTTCCCATGAGCAGTTATTC.

V and J are TRBV6-2 or TRBV6-3 and TRBJ2-1; weak D call: TRBD2 (6 bases). This CDR3 has 15 amino acids. V lost 4 bases to trimming and J lost 0 bases, with 10 bases between them. CDR1 is MNHEY, CDR2 SVGEGT, per germline. As DNA, the CDR3 is TGTGCCAGCAGTTGTGGGGGGAGCTCCTACAATGAGCAGTTCTTC. Translation: CASSCGGSSYNEQFF.

V and J are TRBV11-2 and TRBJ2-7; 8 positions agree with TRBD2. The CDR3 sequence is 16 residues long. Trimming cost V 8 bases and J 6 bases; bases outside gene matches: 18. Germline V lookup: CDR1 SGHAT, CDR2 FQNNGV. The DNA for the CDR3 is TGTGCCAGCTGCCCGGGGGGGGCCCGATCAAACTTCGAGCAGTACTTC. This translates into CASCPGGARSNFEQYF.

A remark on this clonotype: Given a much more abundant clone one base away, this may be a read error. This chain connects TRBV29-1 to TRBJ1-1, with D unclear. The ends were cut back, 7 bases at V and 4 bases at J, with 16 bases in the middle. The length of the CDR3 is 13 residues. Germline V gene sequence: CDR1 SQVTM, CDR2 ANQGSEA. This chain's CDR3 is CSALFYYSTEAFF. The DNA of the CDR3 is TGCAGCGCACTTTTCTATTACAGCACTGAAGCTTTCTTT.

Details on this clonotype: A read error may produce the germline difference seen at one junction end. The gene calls are TRBV29-1 and TRBJ2-7; D not resolved. The CDR3 loop spans 13 amino acids. Germline loops: CDR1 SQVTM, CDR2 ANQGSEA. The CDR3 DNA sequence: TGCAGCGCGTTAGGTACTGATCTACTGGAGCATTACTTC. Amino acids: CSALGTDLLEHYF.

J is TRBJ2-7 and V is TRBV11-2; the D is unclear. Germline CDR1 and CDR2: SGHAT and FQNNGV. This CDR3 has 13 residues. V dropped 3 bases and J dropped 4 bases, with 10 bases sitting between them. CDR3: CASSLGFLYEQYF. CDR3 bases: TGTGCCAGCAGCTTGGGGTTTTTATACGAGCAGTACTTC.

This clonotype was found many times. Sequence at one end of the junction differs from germline and may be a read error. The chain links TRBV11-3 to TRBJ2-7; the D is unclear. Germline CDR1 SGHNT, CDR2 YENEEA. The length of the CDR3 is 13 residues. CDR3 sequence reads: CASSYPPSHEQYF. CDR3 coding DNA: TGTGCCAGCAGCTACCCTCCCTCCCACGAGCAGTACTTC.

With regard to this clonotype: This sequence may be a read error, since a much larger clone differs from it by one base. The rearrangement uses TRBV4-1 and TRBJ1-1; D is unclear. The germline V gene encodes CDR1 MGHRA and CDR2 YSYEKL. The CDR3 has 15 residues. The CDR3 sequence is CASIQVGRKNTEAFF. CDR3 DNA: TGCGCCAGCATCCAAGTCGGGAGAAAGAACACTGAAGCTTTCTTT.

Regarding this clonotype: A read error is possible here, since a much larger clone lies one base away. The rearrangement joins TRBV6-6 to TRBJ2-5; D might be TRBD2 (6 bases). There are 15 residues in the CDR3. Germline assignment: CDR1 MNHNY and CDR2 SVGAGI (reference sequence). The chain's CDR3 is CASSHPGGGQETQCF. Here the CDR3 DNA reads TGTGCCAGCAGTCATCCTGGCGGAGGGCAAGAGACCCAGTGCTTC.

With regard to this clonotype: Being one base from a much bigger clone, this may be a read error. The V gene is TRBV11-2, the J gene TRBJ2-5, with D perhaps TRBD1 (6 bases). The CDR3 contains 14 residues. Germline loops: CDR1 SGHAT, CDR2 FQNNGV. The CDR3 sequence: CVSSRSPGGETQYF. The CDR3 bases are TGTGTCAGCAGCCGAAGCCCTGGGGGCGAGACCCAGTACTTC.

The J gene is TRBJ2-7, the V gene TRBV11-3, with D possibly TRBD2 on 5 matching bases. V was trimmed by 8 bases and J by 2 bases, leaving 10 bases between them. This CDR3 has 12 amino acids. The germline gives CDR1 SGHNT, CDR2 YENEEA. CDR3 amino acids: CASGAEPYEQYF. The CDR3 bases are TGTGCCAGCGGAGCGGAGCCCTACGAGCAGTACTTC. The variable domain in full, completed from reference TRBV11-3 and TRBJ2-7, reads EAGVVQSPRYKIIEKKQPVAFWCNPISGHNTLYWYLQNLGQGPELLIRYENEEAVDDSQLPKDRFSAERLKGVDSTLKIQPAELGDSAVYLCASGAEPYEQYFGPGTRLTVT.

V gene TRBV12-3 or TRBV12-4 combines with J gene TRBJ2-3; no clear D. Trimming removed 4 bases at V and 1 base at J, with 12 bases between. The CDR3 is 15 amino acids. This chain's CDR3 is CASSSENGGTDTQYF. CDR3 DNA sequence: TGTGCCAGCAGTTCAGAAAATGGAGGCACAGATACGCAGTATTTT.

This clonotype showed up many times. The genes are TRBV11-2 and TRBJ2-2; 9 bases align to TRBD1. CDR3 size: 18 residues. Germline V gene lookup returns CDR1 SGHAT and CDR2 FQNNGV. Trimming removed 3 bases from V and 0 bases from J; junction bases left unmatched: 8. CDR3 nucleotides: TGTGCCAGCAGCTTTCCTACAGGGGGCGGATCGAACACCGGGGAGCTGTTTTTT. Translation gives CASSFPTGGGSNTGELFF.

This clonotype was recorded many times. The V call is TRBV12-3 or TRBV12-4, the J call TRBJ2-1, with D possibly matching TRBD2 (5 bases). The CDR3 has 14 amino acids. Trimming removed 4 bases from V and 5 bases from J, with 12 bases in between. As DNA, the CDR3 is TGTGCCAGCAGTTGGGTCGGGAAGGACAATGAGCAGTTCTTC. Translation gives CASSWVGKDNEQFF.

As to this clonotype: One junction end disagrees with the germline gene, perhaps due to a read error. The CDR3 here is CASSLSPQETQYF. As DNA, the CDR3 is TGTGCTAGCAGCTTATCACCTCAAGAGACCCAGTACTTC. This chain uses TRBV7-7 with TRBJ2-5; D not certain. Germline V lookup: CDR1 SSHAT, CDR2 FNYEAQ (reference sequence). This CDR3 region has 13 residues.

In regard to this clonotype: One end of the junction fails to match germline, which may point to a read error. The V gene is TRBV11-2, the J gene TRBJ2-1, with 11 bases aligning to TRBD2. CDR3 length: 16 amino acids. Germline V gives CDR1 SGHAT, CDR2 FQNNGV. CDR3 in DNA: TGTGCCGGCAGATCAACCGGGACTAGCGGATACAATGAGCAGTTCTTC. Translated: CAGRSTGTSGYNEQFF.

A word on this clonotype: This clone may be a read error of a much larger clone one base away. The rearrangement joins TRBV6-5 to TRBJ2-6; perhaps D is TRBD1 or TRBD2 (5 bases each). Germline V gene sequence: CDR1 MNHEY, CDR2 SVGAGI. The CDR3 runs 18 residues. CDR3 in amino acids: CASSYSGGLRSGTNVLTF. The CDR3 bases are TGTGCCAGCAGTTACTCTGGGGGTTTACGCTCTGGGACCAACGTCCTGACTTTC.